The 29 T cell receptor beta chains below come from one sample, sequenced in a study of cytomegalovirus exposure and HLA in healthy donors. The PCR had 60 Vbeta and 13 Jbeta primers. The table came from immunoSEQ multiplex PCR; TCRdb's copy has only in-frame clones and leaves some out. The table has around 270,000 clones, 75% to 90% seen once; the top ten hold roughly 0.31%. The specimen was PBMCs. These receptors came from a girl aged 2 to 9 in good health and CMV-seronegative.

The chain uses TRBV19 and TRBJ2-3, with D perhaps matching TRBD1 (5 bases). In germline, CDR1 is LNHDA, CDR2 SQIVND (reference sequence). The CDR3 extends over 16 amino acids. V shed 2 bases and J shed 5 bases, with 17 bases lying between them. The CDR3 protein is CASSILPFLGEDTQYF. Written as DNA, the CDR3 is TGTGCCAGTAGTATACTTCCGTTTTTAGGGGAAGATACGCAGTATTTT.

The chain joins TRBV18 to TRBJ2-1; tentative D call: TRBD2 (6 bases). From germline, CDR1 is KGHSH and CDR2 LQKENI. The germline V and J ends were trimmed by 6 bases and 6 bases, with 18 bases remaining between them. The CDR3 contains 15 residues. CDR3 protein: CASSSGTLLINEQFF. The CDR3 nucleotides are TGTGCCAGCTCGTCCGGGACTCTGCTGATCAATGAGCAGTTCTTC.

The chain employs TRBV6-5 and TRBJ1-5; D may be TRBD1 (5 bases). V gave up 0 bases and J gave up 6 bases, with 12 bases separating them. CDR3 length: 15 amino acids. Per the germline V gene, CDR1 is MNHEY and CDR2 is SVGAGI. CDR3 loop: CASSYSIGVGQPQHF. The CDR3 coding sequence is TGTGCCAGCAGTTACTCGATAGGGGTTGGTCAGCCCCAGCATTTT.

CDR3 nucleotide sequence: TGTGCCAGCAGCGTAGGGTCCGGACAGGCACGCGAGCAGTACTTC. Its translation is CASSVGSGQAREQYF. V usage is TRBV9 and J usage is TRBJ2-7; 7 bases align to TRBD1. The CDR3 consists of 15 residues. CDR1 is SGDLS, CDR2 YYNGEE, per germline. V gave up 0 bases and J gave up 6 bases; unmatched junction bases: 9.

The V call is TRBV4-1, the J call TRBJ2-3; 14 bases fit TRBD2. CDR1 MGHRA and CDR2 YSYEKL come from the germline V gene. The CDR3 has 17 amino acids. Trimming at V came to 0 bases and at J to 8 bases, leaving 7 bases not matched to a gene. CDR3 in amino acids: CASSQENLGLAGGTQYF. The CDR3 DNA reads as TGCGCCAGCAGCCAAGAGAATCTCGGACTAGCGGGAGGTACGCAGTATTTT.

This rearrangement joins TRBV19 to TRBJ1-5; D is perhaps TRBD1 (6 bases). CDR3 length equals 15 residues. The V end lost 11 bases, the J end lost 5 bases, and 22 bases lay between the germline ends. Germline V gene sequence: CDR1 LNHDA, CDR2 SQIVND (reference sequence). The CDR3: CASGGALELHQPQHF. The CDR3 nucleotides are TGTGCCTCTGGGGGGGCATTGGAGCTTCATCAGCCCCAGCATTTT. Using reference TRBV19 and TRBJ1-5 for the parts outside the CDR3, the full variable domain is DGGITQSPKYLFRKEGQNVTLSCEQNLNHDAMYWYRQDPGQGLRLIYYSQIVNDFQKGDIAEGYSVSREKKESFPLTVTSAQKNPTAFYLCASGGALELHQPQHFGDGTRLSIL.

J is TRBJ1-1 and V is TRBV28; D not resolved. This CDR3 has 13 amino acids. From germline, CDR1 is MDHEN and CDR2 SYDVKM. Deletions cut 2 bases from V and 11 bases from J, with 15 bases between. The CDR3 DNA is TGTGCCAGCAGTTTAGACGGACTCGTCGTGGCTTTCTTT. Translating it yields CASSLDGLVVAFF.

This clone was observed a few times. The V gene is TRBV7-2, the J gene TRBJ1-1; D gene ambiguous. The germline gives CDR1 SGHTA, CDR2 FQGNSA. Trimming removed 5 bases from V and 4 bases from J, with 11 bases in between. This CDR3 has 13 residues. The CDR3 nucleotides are TGTGCCAGCAGCCGCGCCGCTAGCACTGAAGCTTTCTTT. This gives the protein CASSRAASTEAFF.

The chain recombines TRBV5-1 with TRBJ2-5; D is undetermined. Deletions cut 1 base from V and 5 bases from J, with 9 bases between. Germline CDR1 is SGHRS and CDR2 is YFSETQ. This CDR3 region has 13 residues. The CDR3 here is CASSLTAEETQYF. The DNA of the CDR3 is TGCGCCAGCAGCTTGACAGCTGAGGAGACCCAGTACTTC.

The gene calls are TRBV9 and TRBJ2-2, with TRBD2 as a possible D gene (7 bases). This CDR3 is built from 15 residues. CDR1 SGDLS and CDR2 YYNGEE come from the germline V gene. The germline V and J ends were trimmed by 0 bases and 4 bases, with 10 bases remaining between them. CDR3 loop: CASSVVGGPTGELFF. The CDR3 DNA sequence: TGTGCCAGCAGCGTAGTCGGGGGGCCCACCGGGGAGCTGTTTTTT.

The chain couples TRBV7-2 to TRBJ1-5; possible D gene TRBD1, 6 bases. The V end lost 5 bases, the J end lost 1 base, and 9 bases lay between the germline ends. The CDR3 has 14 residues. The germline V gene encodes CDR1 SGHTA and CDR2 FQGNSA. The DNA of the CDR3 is TGTGCCAGCAGCCAAGGGGGAAGCAATCAGCCCCAGCATTTT. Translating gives CASSQGGSNQPQHF.

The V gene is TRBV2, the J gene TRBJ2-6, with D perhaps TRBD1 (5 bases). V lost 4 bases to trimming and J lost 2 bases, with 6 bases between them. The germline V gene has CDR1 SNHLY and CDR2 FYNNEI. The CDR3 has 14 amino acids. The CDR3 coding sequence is TGTGCCAGCAGTGGGGGCACTGGGGCCAACGTCCTGACTTTC. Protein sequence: CASSGGTGANVLTF.

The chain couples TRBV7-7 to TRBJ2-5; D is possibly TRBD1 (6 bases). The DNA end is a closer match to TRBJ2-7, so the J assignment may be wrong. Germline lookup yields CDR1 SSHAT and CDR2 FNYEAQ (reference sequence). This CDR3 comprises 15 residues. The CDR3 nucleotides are TGTGCCAGCAGCTTGGGGCAGGGGCCCTCCTACGAGCAGTACTTC. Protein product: CASSLGQGPSYEQYF.

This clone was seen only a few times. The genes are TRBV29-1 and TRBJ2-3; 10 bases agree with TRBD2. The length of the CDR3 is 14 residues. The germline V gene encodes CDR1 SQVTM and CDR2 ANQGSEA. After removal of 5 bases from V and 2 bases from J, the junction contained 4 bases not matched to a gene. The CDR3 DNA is TGCAGCGTTTCACTAGCGGGACTCACAGATACGCAGTATTTT. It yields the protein CSVSLAGLTDTQYF.

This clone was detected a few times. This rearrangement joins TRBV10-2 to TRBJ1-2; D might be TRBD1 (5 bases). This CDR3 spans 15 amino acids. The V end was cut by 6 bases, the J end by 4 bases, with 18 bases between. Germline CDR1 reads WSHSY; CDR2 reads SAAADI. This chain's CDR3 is CASRLGGAGVYGYTF. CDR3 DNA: TGCGCCAGCAGACTTGGCGGGGCCGGTGTCTATGGCTACACCTTC.

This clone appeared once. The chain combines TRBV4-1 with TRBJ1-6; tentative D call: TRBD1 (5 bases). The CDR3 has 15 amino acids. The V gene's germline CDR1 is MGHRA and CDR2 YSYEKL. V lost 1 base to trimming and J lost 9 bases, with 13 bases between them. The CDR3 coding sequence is TGCGCCAGCAGCCAAGGTAATCAGGGAGGTTCACCCCTCCACTTT. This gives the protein CASSQGNQGGSPLHF.

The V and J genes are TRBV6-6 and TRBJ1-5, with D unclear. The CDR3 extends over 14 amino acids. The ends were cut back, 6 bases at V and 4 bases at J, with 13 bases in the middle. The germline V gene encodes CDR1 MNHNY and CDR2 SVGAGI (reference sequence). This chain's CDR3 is CASSPAGLNQPQHF. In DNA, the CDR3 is TGTGCCAGCAGCCCCGCAGGCCTTAATCAGCCCCAGCATTTT.

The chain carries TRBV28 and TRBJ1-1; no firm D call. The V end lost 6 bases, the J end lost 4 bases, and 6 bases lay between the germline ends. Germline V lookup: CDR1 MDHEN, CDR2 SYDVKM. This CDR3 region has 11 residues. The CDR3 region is CASRISTEAFF. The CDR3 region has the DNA TGTGCCAGCAGGATCAGCACTGAAGCTTTCTTT.

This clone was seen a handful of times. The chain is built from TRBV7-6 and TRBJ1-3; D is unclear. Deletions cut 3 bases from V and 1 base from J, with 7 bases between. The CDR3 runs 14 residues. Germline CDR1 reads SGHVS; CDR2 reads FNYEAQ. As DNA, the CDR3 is TGTGCCAGCAGCTTGGGCCCATCTGGAAACACCATATATTTT. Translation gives CASSLGPSGNTIYF.

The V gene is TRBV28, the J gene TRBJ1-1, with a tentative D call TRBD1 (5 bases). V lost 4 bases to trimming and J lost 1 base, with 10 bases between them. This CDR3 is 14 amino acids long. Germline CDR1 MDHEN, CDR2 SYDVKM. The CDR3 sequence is CASSSWGGNTEAFF. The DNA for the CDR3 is TGTGCCAGCAGTTCTTGGGGCGGGAACACTGAAGCTTTCTTT.

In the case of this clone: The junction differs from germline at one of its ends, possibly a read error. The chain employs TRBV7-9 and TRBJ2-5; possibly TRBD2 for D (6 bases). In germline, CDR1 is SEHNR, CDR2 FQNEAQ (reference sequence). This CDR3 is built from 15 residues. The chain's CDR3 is CSSSPVTSRGETQYF. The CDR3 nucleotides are TGTTCCAGCAGCCCTGTTACTAGCCGTGGAGAGACCCAGTACTTC.

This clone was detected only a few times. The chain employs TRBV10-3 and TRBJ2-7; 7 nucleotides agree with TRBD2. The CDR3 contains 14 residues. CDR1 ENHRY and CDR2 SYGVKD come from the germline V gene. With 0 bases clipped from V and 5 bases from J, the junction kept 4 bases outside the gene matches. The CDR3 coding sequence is TGTGCCATCAGTGAGTCGCGGGAGTCCCACGAGCAGTACTTC. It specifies CAISESRESHEQYF.

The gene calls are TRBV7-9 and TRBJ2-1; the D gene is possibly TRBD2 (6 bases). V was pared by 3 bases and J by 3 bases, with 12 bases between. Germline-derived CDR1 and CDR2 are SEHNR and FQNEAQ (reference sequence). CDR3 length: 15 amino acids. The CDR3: CASSLAGLVYNEQFF. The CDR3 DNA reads TGTGCCAGCAGCTTGGCGGGGCTGGTCTACAATGAGCAGTTCTTC.

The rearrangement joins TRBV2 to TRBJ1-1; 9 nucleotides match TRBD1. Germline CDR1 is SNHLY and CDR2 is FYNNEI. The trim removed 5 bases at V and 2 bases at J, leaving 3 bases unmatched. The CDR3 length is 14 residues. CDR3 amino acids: CASSPGQGNTEAFF. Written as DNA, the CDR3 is TGTGCCAGCAGTCCGGGACAGGGAAACACTGAAGCTTTCTTT.

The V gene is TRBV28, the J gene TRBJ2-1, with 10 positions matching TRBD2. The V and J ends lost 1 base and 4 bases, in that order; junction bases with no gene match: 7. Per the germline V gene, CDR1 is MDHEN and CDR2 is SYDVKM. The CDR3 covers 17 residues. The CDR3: CASSLFVTSGKYNEQFF. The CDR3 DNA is TGTGCCAGCAGTTTATTCGTTACTAGCGGGAAGTACAATGAGCAGTTCTTC.

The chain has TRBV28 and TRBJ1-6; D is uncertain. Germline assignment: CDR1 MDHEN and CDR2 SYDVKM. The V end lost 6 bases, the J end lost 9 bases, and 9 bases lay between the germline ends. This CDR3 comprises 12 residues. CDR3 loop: CASRNSLSPLHF. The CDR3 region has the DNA TGTGCCAGCAGGAACAGCCTTTCACCCCTCCACTTT.

CDR3 in amino acids: CASSRDRWYEQYF. CDR3 bases: TGTGCCAGCAGTCGGGACAGGTGGTACGAGCAGTACTTC. The chain employs TRBV6-1 and TRBJ2-7; 8 nucleotides align to TRBD1. The length of the CDR3 is 13 residues. In germline, CDR1 is MNHNS, CDR2 SASEGT. Trimming removed 5 bases from V and 4 bases from J; junction bases left unmatched: 4.

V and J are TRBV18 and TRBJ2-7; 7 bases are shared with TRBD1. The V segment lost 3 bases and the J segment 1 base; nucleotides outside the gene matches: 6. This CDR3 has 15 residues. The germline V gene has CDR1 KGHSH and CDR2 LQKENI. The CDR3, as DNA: TGTGCCAGCTCACCCCCGGGACAGACATCCTACGAGCAGTACTTC. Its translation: CASSPPGQTSYEQYF.

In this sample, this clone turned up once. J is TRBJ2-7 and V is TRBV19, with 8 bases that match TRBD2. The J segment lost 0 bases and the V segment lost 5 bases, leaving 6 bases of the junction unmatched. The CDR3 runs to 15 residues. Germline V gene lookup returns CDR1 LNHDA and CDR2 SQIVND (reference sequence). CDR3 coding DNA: TGTGCCAGTAGTCGCGGGGGGTCCAGCTCCTACGAGCAGTACTTC. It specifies CASSRGGSSSYEQYF.